These 10 T cell receptor beta chains share one sample of origin, sequenced in a study of T cell responses to AZD1222 COVID-19 vaccine. Sequencing used immunoSEQ multiplex PCR; TCRdb keeps in-frame clones, though not all of them. The sample lists about 140,000 clones, approximately 90% occurring once. The sequences come from peripheral blood, collected on day 0 of AZD1222 vaccination. The receptors come from an adult in good health.

V usage is TRBV10-1 and J usage is TRBJ2-3, with TRBD2 matching over 9 bases. This CDR3 spans 20 amino acids. The germline gives CDR1 WNHNN, CDR2 SYGVQD (reference sequence). J lost 0 bases, V lost 4 bases, and 17 bases had no gene match. The CDR3 here is CASSVQRGVSFLHSTDTQYF. The CDR3 DNA is TGCGCCAGCAGTGTACAGCGGGGGGTCTCATTTCTACATAGCACAGATACGCAGTATTTT.

V is TRBV5-8 and J is TRBJ2-3; 10 nucleotides match TRBD2. After removal of 4 bases from V and 6 bases from J, the junction contained 8 bases not matched to a gene. The germline V gene encodes CDR1 SGHTS and CDR2 YDEGEE. This CDR3 spans 15 amino acids. The CDR3: CASSPSGGARDTQYF. As DNA, the CDR3 is TGTGCCAGCAGCCCCAGCGGGGGGGCTAGGGATACGCAGTATTTT. Full variable domain (remainder filled in from reference TRBV5-8 and TRBJ2-3): EAGVTQSPTHLIKTRGQQATLRCSPISGHTSVYWYQQALGLGLQFLLWYDEGEERNRGNFPPRFSGRQFPNYSSELNVNALELEDSALYLCASSPSGGARDTQYFGPGTRLTVL.

V usage is TRBV10-3 and J usage is TRBJ1-1; tentative D call: TRBD1 (6 bases). This CDR3 has 14 residues. The germline gives CDR1 ENHRY, CDR2 SYGVKD. Trimming stripped 10 bases from V and 3 bases from J, with 18 bases between. The CDR3 coding sequence is TGTGCCACCCAACGGGCAGGGGAAGACACTGAAGCTTTCTTT. Protein product: CATQRAGEDTEAFF.

The rearrangement joins TRBV7-9 to TRBJ2-2; D is unclear. Germline lookup yields CDR1 SEHNR and CDR2 FQNEAQ (reference sequence). This CDR3 spans 14 amino acids. V dropped 4 bases and J dropped 6 bases, with 12 bases sitting between them. The CDR3 DNA sequence: TGTGCCAGCAGCTCCAGCCGAAGGGCCGGGGAGCTGTTTTTT. It specifies CASSSSRRAGELFF.

Here the CDR3 reads CASSFFFGRDRSYEQYF. CDR3 in DNA: TGTGCCAGCAGCTTTTTTTTCGGCCGGGACAGAAGTTACGAGCAGTACTTC. This rearrangement joins TRBV5-5 to TRBJ2-7; the match to TRBD1 covers 7 bases. V lost 2 bases, J lost 4 bases, and 15 bases stayed unmatched. The CDR3 runs to 17 residues. CDR1 SGHKS and CDR2 YYEKEE come from the germline V gene (reference sequence).

This rearrangement joins TRBV5-1 to TRBJ1-2; 12 bases line up with TRBD1. Germline-derived CDR1 and CDR2 are SGHRS and YFSETQ. J lost 4 bases, V lost 4 bases, and 2 bases had no gene match. The CDR3 is 14 amino acids. The CDR3 DNA follows: TGCGCCAGCAGCCGGGGACAGGGGGCCTATGGCTACACCTTC. This sequence encodes CASSRGQGAYGYTF.

This clone has only a few counts. The genes are TRBV5-1 and TRBJ1-1; D not certain. Trimming cost V 4 bases and J 1 base, with 14 bases left between them. Germline-derived CDR1 and CDR2 are SGHRS and YFSETQ. The CDR3 spans 15 residues. CDR3 amino acids: CASSPLLDGNTEAFF. DNA for the CDR3: TGCGCCAGCAGCCCTCTTCTGGACGGGAACACTGAAGCTTTCTTT.

The V gene is TRBV3-1 (or the pseudogene TRBV3-2), the J gene TRBJ1-3; no clear D gene. This CDR3 has 13 residues. CDR1 is LGHDT, CDR2 YNNKEL, per germline (reference sequence). Deletions cut 2 bases from V and 1 base from J, with 3 bases between. The CDR3 reads CASSQPSGNTIYF. CDR3 coding DNA: TGTGCCAGCAGCCAACCGTCTGGAAACACCATATATTTT.

The genes are TRBV11-1 and TRBJ2-5; possibly TRBD2 for D (5 bases). Trimming cost V 5 bases and J 2 bases, with 15 bases left between them. CDR1 is SGHAT, CDR2 FQDESV, per germline (reference sequence). The CDR3 sequence is 15 residues long. The CDR3 here is CASSRTPGYQETQYF. The CDR3 DNA follows: TGTGCCAGCAGCCGCACGCCGGGGTATCAAGAGACCCAGTACTTC.

J is TRBJ1-4 and V is TRBV7-2; weak D call: TRBD1 (5 bases). Between the trimmed V and J ends, which lost 1 base and 2 bases, there was a span of 5 bases. The CDR3 covers 14 residues. Per germline, CDR1 SGHTA and CDR2 FQGNSA. CDR3 DNA sequence: TGTGCCAGCAGCTTAGGGGGGACTAATGAAAAACTGTTTTTT. It encodes CASSLGGTNEKLFF.